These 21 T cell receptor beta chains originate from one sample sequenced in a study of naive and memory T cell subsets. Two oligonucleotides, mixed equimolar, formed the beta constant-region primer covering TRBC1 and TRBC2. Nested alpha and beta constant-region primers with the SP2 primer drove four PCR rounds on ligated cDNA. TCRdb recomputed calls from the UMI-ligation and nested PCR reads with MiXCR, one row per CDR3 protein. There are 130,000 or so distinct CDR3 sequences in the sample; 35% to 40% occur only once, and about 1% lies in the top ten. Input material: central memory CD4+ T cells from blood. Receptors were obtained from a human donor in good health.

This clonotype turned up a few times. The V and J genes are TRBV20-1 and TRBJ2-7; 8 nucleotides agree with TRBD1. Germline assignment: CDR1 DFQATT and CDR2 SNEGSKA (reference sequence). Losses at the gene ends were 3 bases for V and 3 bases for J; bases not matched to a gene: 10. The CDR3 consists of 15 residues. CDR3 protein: CSASKIGQGNYEQYF. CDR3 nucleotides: TGCAGTGCTAGCAAAATTGGACAGGGAAACTACGAGCAGTACTTC.

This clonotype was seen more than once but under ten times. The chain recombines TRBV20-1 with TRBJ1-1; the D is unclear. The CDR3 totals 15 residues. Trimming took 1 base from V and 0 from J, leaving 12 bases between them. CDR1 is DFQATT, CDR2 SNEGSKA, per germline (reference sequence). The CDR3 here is CSARARARVNTEAFF. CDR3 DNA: TGCAGTGCTAGAGCGCGGGCGCGCGTGAACACTGAAGCTTTCTTT.

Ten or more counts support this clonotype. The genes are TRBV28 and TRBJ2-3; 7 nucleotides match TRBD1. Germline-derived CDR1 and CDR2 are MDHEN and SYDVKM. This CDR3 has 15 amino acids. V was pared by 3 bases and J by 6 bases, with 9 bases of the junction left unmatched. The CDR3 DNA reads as TGTGCCAGCAGTTTTTTACAGGGGCTTCGGGATACGCAGTATTTT. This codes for CASSFLQGLRDTQYF.

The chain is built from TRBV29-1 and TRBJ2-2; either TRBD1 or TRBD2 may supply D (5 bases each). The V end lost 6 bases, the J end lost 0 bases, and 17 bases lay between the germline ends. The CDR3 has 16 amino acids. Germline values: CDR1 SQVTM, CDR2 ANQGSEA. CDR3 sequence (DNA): TGCAGCGTCCCGTATCCGGGACGGGCGAACACCGGGGAGCTGTTTTTT. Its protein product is CSVPYPGRANTGELFF.

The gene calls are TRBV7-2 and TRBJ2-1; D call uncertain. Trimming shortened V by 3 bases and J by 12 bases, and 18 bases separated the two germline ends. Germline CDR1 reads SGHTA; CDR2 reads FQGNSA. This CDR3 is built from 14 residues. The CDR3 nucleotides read TGTGCCAGCAGCTTGAGGAACACCATAGTCGGGCAGTTCTTC. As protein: CASSLRNTIVGQFF.

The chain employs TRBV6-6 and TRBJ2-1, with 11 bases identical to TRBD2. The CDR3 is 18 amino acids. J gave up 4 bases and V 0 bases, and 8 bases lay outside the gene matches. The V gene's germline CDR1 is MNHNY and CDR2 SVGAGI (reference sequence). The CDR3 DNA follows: TGTGCCAGCAGTTACTCACTCGGGGCTAGCGGGAGGTACAATGAGCAGTTCTTC. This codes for CASSYSLGASGRYNEQFF.

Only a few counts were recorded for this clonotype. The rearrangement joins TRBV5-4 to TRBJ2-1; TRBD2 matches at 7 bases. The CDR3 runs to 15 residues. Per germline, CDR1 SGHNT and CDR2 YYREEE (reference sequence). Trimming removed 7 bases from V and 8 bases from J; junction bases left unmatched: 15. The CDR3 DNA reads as TGTGCCAGCTCCCCTGGACTAGGGCGGTTCGATGAGCAGTTCTTC. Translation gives CASSPGLGRFDEQFF.

The CDR3 DNA is TGTGCCACCAGCAGACTCGGGACTAGCGGGGACTCTCAAGAGACCCAGTACTTC. It translates to CATSRLGTSGDSQETQYF. The chain is built from TRBV15 and TRBJ2-5; 13 bases match TRBD2. The trim removed 2 bases at V and 2 bases at J, leaving 8 bases unmatched. The CDR3 runs to 18 residues. Germline V gives CDR1 LNHNV, CDR2 YYDKDF (reference sequence).

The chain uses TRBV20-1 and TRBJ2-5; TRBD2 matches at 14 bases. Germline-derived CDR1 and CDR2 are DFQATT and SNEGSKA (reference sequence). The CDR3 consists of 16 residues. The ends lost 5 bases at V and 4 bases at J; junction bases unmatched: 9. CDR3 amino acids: CSAEKPGLAGVETQYF. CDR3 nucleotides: TGCAGTGCTGAGAAACCGGGACTAGCGGGAGTAGAGACCCAGTACTTC.

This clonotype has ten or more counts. The CDR3 DNA follows: TGTGCCAGCAGCGTAGTCGGAACCAATGAGCAGTTCTTC. It is translated as CASSVVGTNEQFF. The rearrangement links TRBV9 to TRBJ2-1; no clear D. This CDR3 region has 13 residues. Per the germline V gene, CDR1 is SGDLS and CDR2 is YYNGEE. The V gene lost 0 bases and the J gene lost 6 bases, with 7 bases spanning the gap.

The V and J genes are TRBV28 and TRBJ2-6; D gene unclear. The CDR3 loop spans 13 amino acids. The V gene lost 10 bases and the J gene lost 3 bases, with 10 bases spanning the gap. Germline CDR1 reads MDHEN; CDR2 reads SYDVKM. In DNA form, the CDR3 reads TGTGCCATCCGAAAGTTTGGGGCCAACGTCCTGACTTTC. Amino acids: CAIRKFGANVLTF.

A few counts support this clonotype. The CDR3 region is CASSFDGMGQETQYF. DNA for the CDR3: TGCGCCAGCAGCTTTGACGGAATGGGACAAGAGACCCAGTACTTC. This sequence joins TRBV5-1 and TRBJ2-5; no clear D gene. Germline CDR1 SGHRS, CDR2 YFSETQ. V shed 2 bases and J shed 2 bases, with 13 bases lying between them. The CDR3 spans 15 residues.

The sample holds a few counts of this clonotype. In DNA form, the CDR3 reads TGTGCCAGCAGCCAAGCGGGACTAGCGGGAGAATTAGCCAAAAACATTCAGTACTTC. Translated, it gives CASSQAGLAGELAKNIQYF. The chain is built from TRBV3-1 and TRBJ2-4, with 14 bases lining up with TRBD2. V gave up 1 base and J gave up 0 bases; unmatched junction bases: 5. CDR1 is LGHDT, CDR2 YNNKEL, per germline (reference sequence). This CDR3 is built from 19 residues.

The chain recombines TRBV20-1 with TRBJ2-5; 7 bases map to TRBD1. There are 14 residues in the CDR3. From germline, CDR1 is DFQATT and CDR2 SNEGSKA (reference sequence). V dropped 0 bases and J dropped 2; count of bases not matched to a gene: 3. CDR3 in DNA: TGCAGTGCTAGAGAAATGACAGGGCAAGAGACCCAGTACTTC. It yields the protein CSAREMTGQETQYF.

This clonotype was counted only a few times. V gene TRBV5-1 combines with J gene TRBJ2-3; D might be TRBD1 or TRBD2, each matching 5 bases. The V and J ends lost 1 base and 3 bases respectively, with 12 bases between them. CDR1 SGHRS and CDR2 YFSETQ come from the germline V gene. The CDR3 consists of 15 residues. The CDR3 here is CASSLRDLGTDTQYF. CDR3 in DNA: TGCGCCAGCAGCTTGAGGGACCTCGGGACAGATACGCAGTATTTT.

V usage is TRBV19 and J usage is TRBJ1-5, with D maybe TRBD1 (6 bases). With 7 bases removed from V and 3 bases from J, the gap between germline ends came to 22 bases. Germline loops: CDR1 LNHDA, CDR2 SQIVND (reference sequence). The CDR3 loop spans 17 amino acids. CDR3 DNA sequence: TGTGCCAGTAACAGAATAGGGGGGGGCATCTCCAATCAGCCCCAGCATTTT. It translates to CASNRIGGGISNQPQHF.

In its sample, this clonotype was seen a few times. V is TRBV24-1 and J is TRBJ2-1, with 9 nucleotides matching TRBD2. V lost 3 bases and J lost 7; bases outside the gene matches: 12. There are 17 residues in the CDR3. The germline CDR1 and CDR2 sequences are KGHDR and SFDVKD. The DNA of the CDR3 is TGTGCCACCAGTGATCTTGGCCTAGCGGGACGGGGGAATGAGCAGTTCTTC. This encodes CATSDLGLAGRGNEQFF.

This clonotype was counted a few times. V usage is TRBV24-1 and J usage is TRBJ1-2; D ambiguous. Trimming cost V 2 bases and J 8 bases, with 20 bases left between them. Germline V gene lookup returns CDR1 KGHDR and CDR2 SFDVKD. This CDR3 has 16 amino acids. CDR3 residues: CATSDSFREDMGGYTF. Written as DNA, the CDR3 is TGTGCCACCAGTGATTCATTTCGGGAAGACATGGGGGGCTACACCTTC.

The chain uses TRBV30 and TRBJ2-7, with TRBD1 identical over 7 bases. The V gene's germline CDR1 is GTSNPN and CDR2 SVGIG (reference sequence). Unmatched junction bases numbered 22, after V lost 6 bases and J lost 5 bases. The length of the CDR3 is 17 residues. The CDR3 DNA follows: TGTGCCTGTTTACCGGGACAGATGCCCCTGGCCTTCAACGAGCAGTACTTC. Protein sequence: CACLPGQMPLAFNEQYF.

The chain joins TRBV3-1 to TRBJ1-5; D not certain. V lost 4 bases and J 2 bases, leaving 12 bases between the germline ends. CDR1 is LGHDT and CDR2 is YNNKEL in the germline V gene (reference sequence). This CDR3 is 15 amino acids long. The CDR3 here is CASSPDKAGNQPQHF. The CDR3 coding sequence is TGTGCCAGCAGCCCCGACAAAGCGGGCAATCAGCCCCAGCATTTT. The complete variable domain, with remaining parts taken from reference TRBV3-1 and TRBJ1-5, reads DTAVSQTPKYLVTQMGNDKSIKCEQNLGHDTMYWYKQDSKKFLKIMFSYNNKELIINETVPNRFSPKSPDKAHLNLHINSLELGDSAVYFCASSPDKAGNQPQHFGDGTRLSIL.

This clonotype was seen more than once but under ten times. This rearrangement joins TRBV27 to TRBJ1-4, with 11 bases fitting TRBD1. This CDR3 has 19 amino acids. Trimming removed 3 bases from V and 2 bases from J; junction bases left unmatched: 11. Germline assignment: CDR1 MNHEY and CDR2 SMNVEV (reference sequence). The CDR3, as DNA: TGTGCCAGCAGTTTCATTGACAGGTGGACAGGGGGCACTAATGAAAAACTGTTTTTT. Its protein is CASSFIDRWTGGTNEKLFF.